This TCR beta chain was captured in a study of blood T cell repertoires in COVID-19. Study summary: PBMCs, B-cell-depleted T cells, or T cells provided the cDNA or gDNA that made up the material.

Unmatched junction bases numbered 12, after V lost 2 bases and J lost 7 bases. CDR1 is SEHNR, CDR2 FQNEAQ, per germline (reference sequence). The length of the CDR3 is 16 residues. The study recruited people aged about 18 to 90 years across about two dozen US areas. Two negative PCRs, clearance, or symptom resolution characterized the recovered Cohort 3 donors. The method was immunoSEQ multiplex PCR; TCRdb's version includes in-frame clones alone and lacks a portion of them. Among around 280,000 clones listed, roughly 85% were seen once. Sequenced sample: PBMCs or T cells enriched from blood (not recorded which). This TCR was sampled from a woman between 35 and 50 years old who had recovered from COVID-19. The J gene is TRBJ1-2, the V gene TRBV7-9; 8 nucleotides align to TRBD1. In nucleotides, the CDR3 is TGTGCCAGCAGCTTATTCGTGGGGACAGGAGGAAGTGGCTACACCTTC. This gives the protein CASSLFVGTGGSGYTF.